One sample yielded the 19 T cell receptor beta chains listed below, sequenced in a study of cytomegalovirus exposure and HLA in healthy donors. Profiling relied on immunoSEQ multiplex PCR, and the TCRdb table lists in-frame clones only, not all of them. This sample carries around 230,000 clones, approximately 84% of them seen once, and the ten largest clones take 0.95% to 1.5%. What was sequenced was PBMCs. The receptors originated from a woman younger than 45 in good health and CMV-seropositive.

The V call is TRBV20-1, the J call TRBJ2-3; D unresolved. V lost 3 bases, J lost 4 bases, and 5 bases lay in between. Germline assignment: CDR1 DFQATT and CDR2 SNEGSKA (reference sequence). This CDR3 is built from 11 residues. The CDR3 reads CSARAPDTQYF. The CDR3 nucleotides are TGCAGTGCTAGGGCCCCAGATACGCAGTATTTT.

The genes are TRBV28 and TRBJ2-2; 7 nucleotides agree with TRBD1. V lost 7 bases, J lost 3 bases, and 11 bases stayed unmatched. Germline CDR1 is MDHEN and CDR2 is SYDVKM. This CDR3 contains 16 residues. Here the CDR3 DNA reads TGTGCCAGCACCACCACGGGACAGAACTACACCGGGGAGCTGTTTTTT. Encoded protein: CASTTTGQNYTGELFF.

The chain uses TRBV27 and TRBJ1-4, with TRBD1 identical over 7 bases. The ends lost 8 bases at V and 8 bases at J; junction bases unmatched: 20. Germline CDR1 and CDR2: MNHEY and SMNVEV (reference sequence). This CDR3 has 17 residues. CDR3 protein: CASQKTQTQGRYEKLFF. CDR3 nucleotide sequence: TGTGCCAGCCAAAAAACCCAAACACAGGGGCGGTACGAAAAACTGTTTTTT.

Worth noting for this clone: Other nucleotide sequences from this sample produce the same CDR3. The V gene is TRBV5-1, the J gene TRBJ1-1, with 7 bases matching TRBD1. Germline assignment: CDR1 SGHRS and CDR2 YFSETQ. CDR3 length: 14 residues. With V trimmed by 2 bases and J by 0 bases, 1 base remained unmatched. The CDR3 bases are TGCGCCAGCAGCTTTACAGGGGTGAACACTGAAGCTTTCTTT. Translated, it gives CASSFTGVNTEAFF.

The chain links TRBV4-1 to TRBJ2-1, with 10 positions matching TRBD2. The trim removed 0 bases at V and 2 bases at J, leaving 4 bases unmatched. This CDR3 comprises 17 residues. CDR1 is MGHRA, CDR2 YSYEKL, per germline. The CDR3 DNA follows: TGCGCCAGCAGCCAAGACTCTGGACTAGCGGCCTACAATGAGCAGTTCTTC. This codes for CASSQDSGLAAYNEQFF.

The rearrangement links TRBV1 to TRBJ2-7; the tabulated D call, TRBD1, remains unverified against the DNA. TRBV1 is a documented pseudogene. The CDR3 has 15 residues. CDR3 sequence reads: CTSSPSRTGSYEQYF. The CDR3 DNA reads TGCACCAGCAGCCCAAGCCGGACAGGGTCCTACGAGCAGTACTTC.

Here the CDR3 DNA reads TGTGCCAGCAGTTTATCCGGCTACGAGCAGTACTTC. Encoded protein: CASSLSGYEQYF. The genes are TRBV27 and TRBJ2-7; D call uncertain. From germline, CDR1 is MNHEY and CDR2 SMNVEV (reference sequence). CDR3 length: 12 residues. Trimming left V 0 bases short and J 3 bases short, with 3 bases between.

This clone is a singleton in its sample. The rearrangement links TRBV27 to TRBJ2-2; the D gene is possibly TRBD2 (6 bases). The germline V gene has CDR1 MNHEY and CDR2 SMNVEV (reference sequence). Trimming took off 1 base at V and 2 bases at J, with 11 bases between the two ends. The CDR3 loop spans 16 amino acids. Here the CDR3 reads CASSLLGGLNTGELFF. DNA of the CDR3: TGTGCCAGCAGTTTATTGGGGGGTCTTAACACCGGGGAGCTGTTTTTT.

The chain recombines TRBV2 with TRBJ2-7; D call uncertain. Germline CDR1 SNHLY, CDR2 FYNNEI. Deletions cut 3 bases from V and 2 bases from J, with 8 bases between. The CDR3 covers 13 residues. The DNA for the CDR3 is TGTGCCAGCAGTGATAGGCAGGCCTACGAGCAGTACTTC. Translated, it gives CASSDRQAYEQYF.

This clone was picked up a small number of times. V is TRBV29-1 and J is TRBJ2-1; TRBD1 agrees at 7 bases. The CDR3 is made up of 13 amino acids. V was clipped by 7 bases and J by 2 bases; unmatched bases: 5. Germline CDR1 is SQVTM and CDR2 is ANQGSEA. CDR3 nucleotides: TGCAGCGGCAACAGGGGAGCCTACAATGAGCAGTTCTTC. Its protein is CSGNRGAYNEQFF.

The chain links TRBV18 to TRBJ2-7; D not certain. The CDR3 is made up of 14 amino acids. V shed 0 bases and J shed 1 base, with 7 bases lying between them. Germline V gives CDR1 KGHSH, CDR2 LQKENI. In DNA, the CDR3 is TGTGCCAGCTCACCACCATTGAGTTCCTACGAGCAGTACTTC. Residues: CASSPPLSSYEQYF.

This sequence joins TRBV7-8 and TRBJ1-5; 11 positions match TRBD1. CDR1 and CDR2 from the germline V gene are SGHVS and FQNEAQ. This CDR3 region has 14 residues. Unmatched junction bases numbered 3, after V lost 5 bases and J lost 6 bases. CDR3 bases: TGTGCCAGCAGCCCGGACAGGGGGCCTCAGCCCCAGCATTTT. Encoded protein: CASSPDRGPQPQHF.

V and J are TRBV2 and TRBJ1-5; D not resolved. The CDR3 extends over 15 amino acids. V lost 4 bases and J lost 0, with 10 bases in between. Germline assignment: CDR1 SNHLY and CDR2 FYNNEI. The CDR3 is CASSGDSLSNQPQHF. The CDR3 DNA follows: TGTGCCAGCAGTGGAGACTCCCTTAGCAATCAGCCCCAGCATTTT. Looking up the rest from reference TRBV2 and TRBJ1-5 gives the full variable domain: EPEVTQTPSHQVTQMGQEVILRCVPISNHLYFYWYRQILGQKVEFLVSFYNNEISEKSEIFDDQFSVERPDGSNFTLKIRSTKLEDSAMYFCASSGDSLSNQPQHFGDGTRLSIL.

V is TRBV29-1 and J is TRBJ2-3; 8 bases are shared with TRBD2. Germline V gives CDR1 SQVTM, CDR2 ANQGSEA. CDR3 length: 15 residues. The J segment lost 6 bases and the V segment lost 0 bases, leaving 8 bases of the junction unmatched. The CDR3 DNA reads TGCAGCGTTGAAGATCCAGCGGGAGTATATGATACGCAGTATTTT. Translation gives CSVEDPAGVYDTQYF.

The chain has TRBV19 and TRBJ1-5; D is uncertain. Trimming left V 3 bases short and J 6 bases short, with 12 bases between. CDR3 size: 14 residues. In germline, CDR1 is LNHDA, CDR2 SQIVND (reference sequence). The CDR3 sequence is CASSMGRVGQPQHF. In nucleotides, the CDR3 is TGTGCCAGTAGTATGGGGAGGGTTGGTCAGCCCCAGCATTTT.

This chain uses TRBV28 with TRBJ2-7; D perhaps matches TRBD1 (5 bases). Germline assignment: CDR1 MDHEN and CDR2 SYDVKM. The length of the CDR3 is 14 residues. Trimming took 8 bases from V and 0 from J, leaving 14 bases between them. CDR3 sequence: CASARADFSYEQYF. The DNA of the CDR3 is TGTGCCAGCGCCAGGGCCGACTTCTCCTACGAGCAGTACTTC. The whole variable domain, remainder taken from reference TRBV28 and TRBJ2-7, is DVKVTQSSRYLVKRTGEKVFLECVQDMDHENMFWYRQDPGLGLRLIYFSYDVKMKEKGDIPEGYSVSREKKERFSLILESASTNQTSMYLCASARADFSYEQYFGPGTRLTVT.

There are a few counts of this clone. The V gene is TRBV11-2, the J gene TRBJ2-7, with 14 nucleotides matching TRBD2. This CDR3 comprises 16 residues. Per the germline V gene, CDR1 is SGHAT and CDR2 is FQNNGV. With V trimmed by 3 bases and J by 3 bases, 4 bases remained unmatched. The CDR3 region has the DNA TGTGCCAGCAGCTTCCCTGGGACTAGCGGGAGCTACGAGCAGTACTTC. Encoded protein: CASSFPGTSGSYEQYF.

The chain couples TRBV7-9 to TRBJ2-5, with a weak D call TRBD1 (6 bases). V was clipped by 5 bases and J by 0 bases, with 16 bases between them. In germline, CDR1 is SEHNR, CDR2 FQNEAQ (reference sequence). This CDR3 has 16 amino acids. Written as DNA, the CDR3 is TGTGCCAGCAGCCCCGACGGCTACAGGGACCAAGAGACCCAGTACTTC. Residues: CASSPDGYRDQETQYF.

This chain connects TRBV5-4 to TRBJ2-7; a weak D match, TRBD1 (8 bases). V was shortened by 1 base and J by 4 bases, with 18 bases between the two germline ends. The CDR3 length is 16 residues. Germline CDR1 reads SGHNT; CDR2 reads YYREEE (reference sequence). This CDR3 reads CASSLQAGQGAYEQYF. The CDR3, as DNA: TGTGCCAGCAGCTTGCAAGCGGGGCAGGGGGCTTACGAGCAGTACTTC.